This paragraph reports one T cell receptor (beta chain). These data belong to a study of long-term antiretroviral therapy in people with HIV. From germline, CDR1 is LNHDA and CDR2 SQIVND (reference sequence). CDR3 length: 17 amino acids. Trimming cost V 5 bases and J 2 bases, with 19 bases left between them. This was the immunoSEQ v3.0 assay at survey level. The protocol was immunoSEQ multiplex PCR, while the TCRdb copy is restricted to in-frame clones and leaves out a portion. Here the sample spans some 20,000 clones, over 70% being singletons. The clonotype comes from a woman aged 30 to 39 with HIV. The chain uses TRBV19 and TRBJ1-3, with D tentatively TRBD1 (5 bases). The sequenced sample was unsorted PBMCs, obtained 2.9 years after starting antiretroviral therapy. CDR3 sequence: CASSLRGPPEPGNTIYF. CDR3 coding DNA: TGTGCCAGTAGTCTCCGGGGACCCCCGGAGCCTGGAAACACCATATATTTT.